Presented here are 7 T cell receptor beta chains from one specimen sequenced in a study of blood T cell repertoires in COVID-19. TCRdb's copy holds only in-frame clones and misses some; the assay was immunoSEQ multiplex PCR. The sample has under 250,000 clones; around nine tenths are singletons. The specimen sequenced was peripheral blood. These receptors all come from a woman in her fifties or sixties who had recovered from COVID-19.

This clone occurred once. CDR3 in amino acids: CASSRYRGGNTEAFF. The CDR3 DNA follows: TGCGCCAGCAGCCGATACAGGGGAGGAAACACTGAAGCTTTCTTT. V usage is TRBV5-1 and J usage is TRBJ1-1; the match to TRBD1 covers 7 bases. The germline V gene encodes CDR1 SGHRS and CDR2 YFSETQ. V lost 4 bases, J lost 2 bases, and 8 bases stayed unmatched. The CDR3 runs to 15 residues.

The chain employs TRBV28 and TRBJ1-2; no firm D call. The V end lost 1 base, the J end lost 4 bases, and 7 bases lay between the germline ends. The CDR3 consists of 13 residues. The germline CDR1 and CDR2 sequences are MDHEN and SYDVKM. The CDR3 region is CASSLSQTYGYTF. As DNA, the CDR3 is TGTGCCAGCAGTTTATCACAGACCTATGGCTACACCTTC.

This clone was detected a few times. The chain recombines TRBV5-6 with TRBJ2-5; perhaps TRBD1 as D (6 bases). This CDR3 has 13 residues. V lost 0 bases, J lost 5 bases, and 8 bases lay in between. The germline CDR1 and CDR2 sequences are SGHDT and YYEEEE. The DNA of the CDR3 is TGTGCCAGCAGCTTGGGACAGGAGGAGACCCAGTACTTC. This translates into CASSLGQEETQYF. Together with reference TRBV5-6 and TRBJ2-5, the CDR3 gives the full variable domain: DAGVTQSPTHLIKTRGQQVTLRCSPKSGHDTVSWYQQALGQGPQFIFQYYEEEERQRGNFPDRFSGHQFPNYSSELNVNALLLGDSALYLCASSLGQEETQYFGPGTRLLVL.

The CDR3 nucleotides read TGTGCCAGCAGCCAAGGCCAGCGGGGGGGCAGGGAGACCCAGTACTTC. Its protein is CASSQGQRGGRETQYF. The gene calls are TRBV3-1 (or the pseudogene TRBV3-2) and TRBJ2-5, with 10 bases matching TRBD2. The CDR3 totals 16 residues. Losses at the gene ends were 1 base for V and 5 bases for J; bases not matched to a gene: 7. The germline V gene encodes CDR1 LGHDT and CDR2 YNNKEL (reference sequence).

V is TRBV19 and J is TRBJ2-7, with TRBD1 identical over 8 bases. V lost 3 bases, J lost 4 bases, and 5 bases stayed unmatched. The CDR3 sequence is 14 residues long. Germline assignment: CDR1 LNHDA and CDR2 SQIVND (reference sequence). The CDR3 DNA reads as TGTGCCAGTAGTATGGGCCAGGGGGCATACGAGCAGTACTTC. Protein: CASSMGQGAYEQYF.

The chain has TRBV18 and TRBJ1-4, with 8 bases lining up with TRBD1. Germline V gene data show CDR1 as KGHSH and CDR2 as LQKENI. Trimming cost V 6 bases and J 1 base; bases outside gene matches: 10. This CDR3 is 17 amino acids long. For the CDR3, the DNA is TGTGCCAGCTCCCCTAACGGACAGGGCCAAACTAATGAAAAACTGTTTTTT. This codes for CASSPNGQGQTNEKLFF.

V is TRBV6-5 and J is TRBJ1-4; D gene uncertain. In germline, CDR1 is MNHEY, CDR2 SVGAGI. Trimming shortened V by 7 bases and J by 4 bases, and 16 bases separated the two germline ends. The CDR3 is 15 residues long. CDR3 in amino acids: CASNVHRTVNEKLFF. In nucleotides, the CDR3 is TGTGCCAGCAACGTGCATCGAACTGTTAATGAAAAACTGTTTTTT.